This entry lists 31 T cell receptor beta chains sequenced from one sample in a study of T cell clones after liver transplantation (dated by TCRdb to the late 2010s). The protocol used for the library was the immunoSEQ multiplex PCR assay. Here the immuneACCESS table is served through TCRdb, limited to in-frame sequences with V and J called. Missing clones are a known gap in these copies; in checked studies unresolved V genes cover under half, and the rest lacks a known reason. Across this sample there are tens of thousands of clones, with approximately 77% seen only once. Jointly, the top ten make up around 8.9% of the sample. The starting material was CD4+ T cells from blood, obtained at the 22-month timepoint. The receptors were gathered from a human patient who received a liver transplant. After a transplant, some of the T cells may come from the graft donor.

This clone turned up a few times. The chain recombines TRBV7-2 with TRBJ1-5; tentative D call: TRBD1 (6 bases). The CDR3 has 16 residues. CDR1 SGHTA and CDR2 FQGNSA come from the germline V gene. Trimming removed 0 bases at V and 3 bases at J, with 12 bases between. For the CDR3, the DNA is TGTGCCAGCAGCTTAGCACTACGGGACACCAATCAGCCCCAGCATTTT. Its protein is CASSLALRDTNQPQHF.

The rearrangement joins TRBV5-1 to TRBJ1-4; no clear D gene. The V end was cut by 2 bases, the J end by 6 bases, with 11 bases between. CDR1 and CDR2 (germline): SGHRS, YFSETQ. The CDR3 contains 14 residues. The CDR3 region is CASSLVTRDEKLFF. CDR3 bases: TGCGCCAGCAGCTTAGTAACTAGAGATGAAAAACTGTTTTTT.

The CDR3 protein is CASSVGQGGEKLFF. Written as DNA, the CDR3 is TGTGCCAGCAGCGTGGGACAGGGTGGAGAAAAACTGTTTTTT. V is TRBV4-2 and J is TRBJ1-4; 9 nucleotides match TRBD1. After removal of 5 bases from V and 8 bases from J, the junction contained 6 bases not matched to a gene. CDR3 length: 14 amino acids. The V gene's germline CDR1 is LGHNA and CDR2 YNFKEQ.

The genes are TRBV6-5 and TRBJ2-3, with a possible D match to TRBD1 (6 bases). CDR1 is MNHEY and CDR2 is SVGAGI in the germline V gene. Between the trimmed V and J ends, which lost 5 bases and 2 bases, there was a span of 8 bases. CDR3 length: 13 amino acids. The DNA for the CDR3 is TGTGCCAGCAGTCGGGACAACACAGATACGCAGTATTTT. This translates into CASSRDNTDTQYF.

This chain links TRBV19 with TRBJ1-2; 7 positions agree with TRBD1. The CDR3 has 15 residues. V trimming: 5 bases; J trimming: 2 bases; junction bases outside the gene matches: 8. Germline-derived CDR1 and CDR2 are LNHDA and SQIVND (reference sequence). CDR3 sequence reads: CASSRRDSINYGYTF. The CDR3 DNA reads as TGTGCCAGTAGTCGACGGGACAGCATAAACTATGGCTACACCTTC.

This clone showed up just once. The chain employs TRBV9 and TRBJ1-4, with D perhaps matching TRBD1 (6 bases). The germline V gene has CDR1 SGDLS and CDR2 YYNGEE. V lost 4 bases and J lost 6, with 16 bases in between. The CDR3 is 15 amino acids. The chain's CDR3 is CASSPEGEGYEKLFF. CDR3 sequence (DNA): TGTGCCAGCAGCCCCGAGGGGGAAGGGTATGAAAAACTGTTTTTT.

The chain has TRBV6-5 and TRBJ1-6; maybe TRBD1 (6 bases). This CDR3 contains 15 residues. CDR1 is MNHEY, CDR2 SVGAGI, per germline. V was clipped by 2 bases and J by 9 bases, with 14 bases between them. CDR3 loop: CASSYDGQIGSPLHF. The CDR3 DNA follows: TGTGCCAGCAGTTACGATGGACAGATCGGTTCACCCCTCCACTTT.

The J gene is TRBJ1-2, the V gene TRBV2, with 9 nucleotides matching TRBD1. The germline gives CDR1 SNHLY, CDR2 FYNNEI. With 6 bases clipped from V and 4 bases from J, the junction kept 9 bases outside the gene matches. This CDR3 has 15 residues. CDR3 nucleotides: TGTGCCAGCAGCCCGGGACAGGGCCTTACCTATGGCTACACCTTC. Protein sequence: CASSPGQGLTYGYTF.

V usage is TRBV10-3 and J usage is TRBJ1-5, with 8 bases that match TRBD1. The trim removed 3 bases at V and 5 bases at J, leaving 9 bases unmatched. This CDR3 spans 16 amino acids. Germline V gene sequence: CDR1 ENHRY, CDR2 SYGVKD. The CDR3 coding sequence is TGTGCCATCAGTGACCCAGACAGGGGCCCCTATCAGCCCCAGCATTTT. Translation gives CAISDPDRGPYQPQHF.

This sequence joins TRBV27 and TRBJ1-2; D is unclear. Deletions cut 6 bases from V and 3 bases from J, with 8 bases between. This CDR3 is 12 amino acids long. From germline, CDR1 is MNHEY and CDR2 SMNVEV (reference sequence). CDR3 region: CASRAEDYGYTF. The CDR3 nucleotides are TGTGCCAGCAGGGCCGAGGACTATGGCTACACCTTC.

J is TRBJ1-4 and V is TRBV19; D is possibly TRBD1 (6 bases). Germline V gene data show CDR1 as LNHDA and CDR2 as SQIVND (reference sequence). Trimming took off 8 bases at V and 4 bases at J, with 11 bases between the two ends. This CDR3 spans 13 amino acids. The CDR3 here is CASRQDNNEKLFF. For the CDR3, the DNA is TGTGCCAGTCGACAGGATAATAATGAAAAACTGTTTTTT.

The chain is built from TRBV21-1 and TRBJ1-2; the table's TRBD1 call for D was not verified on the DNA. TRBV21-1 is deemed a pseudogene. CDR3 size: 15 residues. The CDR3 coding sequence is TGTGCCAGCAACCCCCTCGGCACAGGGGGTTATGGCTACACCTTC. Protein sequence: CASNPLGTGGYGYTF.

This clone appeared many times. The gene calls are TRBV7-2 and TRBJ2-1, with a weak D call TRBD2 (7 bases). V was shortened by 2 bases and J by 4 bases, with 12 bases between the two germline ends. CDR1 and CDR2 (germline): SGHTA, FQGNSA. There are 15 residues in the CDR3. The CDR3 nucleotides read TGTGCCAGCAGCTTAAAAGCGGGGACATACAATGAGCAGTTCTTC. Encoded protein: CASSLKAGTYNEQFF.

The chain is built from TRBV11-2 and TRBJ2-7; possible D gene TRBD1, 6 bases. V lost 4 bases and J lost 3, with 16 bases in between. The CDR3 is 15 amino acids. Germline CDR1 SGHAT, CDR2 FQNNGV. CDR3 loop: CASSYYGGTSYEQYF. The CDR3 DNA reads TGTGCCAGCAGCTATTATGGGGGCACAAGCTACGAGCAGTACTTC.

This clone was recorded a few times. CDR3 loop: CAISTAKSTDTQYF. CDR3 DNA sequence: TGTGCCATCAGTACGGCTAAAAGCACAGATACGCAGTATTTT. This chain uses TRBV10-3 with TRBJ2-3; D remains ambiguous. There are 14 residues in the CDR3. In germline, CDR1 is ENHRY, CDR2 SYGVKD. Between the trimmed V and J ends, which lost 5 bases and 0 bases, there was a span of 9 bases.

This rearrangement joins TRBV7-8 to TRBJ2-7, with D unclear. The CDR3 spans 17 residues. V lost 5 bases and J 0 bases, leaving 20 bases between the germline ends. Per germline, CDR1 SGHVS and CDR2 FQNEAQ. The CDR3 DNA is TGTGCCAGCAGCGAGATTAAGGCAGGACCTTACTCCTACGAGCAGTACTTC. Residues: CASSEIKAGPYSYEQYF.

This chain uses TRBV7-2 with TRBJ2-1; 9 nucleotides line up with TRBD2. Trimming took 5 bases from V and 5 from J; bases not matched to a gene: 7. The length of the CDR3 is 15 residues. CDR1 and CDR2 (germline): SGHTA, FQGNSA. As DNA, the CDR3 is TGTGCCAGCAGCCCTAAGCGGGGGGCTAACAATGAGCAGTTCTTC. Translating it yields CASSPKRGANNEQFF.

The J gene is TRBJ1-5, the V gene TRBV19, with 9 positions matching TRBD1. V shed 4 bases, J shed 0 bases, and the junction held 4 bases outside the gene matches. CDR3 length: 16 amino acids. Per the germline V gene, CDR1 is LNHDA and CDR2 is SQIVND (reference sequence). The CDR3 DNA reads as TGTGCCAGTAGTACAGGGACAGGGAGTAGCAATCAGCCCCAGCATTTT. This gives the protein CASSTGTGSSNQPQHF.

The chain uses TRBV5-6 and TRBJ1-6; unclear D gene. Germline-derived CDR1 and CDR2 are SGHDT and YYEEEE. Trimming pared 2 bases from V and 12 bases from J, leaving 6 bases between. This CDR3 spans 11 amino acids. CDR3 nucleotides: TGTGCCAGCAGCTTATCGGGACCCCTCCACTTT. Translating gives CASSLSGPLHF.

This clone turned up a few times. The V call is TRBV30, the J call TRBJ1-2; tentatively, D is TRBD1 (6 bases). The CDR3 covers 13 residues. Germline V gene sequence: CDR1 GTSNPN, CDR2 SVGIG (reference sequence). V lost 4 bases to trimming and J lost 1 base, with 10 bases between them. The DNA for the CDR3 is TGTGCCTGGACCGGGGGGCTTAACTATGGCTACACCTTC. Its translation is CAWTGGLNYGYTF.

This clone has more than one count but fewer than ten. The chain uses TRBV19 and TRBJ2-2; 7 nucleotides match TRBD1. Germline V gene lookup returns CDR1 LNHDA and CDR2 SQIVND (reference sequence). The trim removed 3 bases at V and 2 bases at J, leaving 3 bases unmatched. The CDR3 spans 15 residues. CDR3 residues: CASSINRGNTGELFF. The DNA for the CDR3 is TGTGCCAGTAGTATTAACAGGGGAAACACCGGGGAGCTGTTTTTT.

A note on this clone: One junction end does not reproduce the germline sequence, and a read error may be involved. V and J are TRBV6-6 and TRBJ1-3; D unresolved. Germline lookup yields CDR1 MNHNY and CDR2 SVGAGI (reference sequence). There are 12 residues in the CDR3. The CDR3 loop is CASSYSRNTIYF. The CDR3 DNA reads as TGTGCCAGCAGTTACTCTCGAAACACCATATATTTT.

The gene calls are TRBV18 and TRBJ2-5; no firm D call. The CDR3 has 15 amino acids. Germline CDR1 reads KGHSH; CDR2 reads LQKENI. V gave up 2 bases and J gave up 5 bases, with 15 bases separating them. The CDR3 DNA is TGTGCCAGCTCACCATATCAGACTTTTGGCGAGACCCAGTACTTC. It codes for CASSPYQTFGETQYF.

The CDR3 spells CASSPVLGGNTGELFF. The CDR3 region has the DNA TGTGCCAGCAGCCCGGTTTTGGGGGGGAACACCGGGGAGCTGTTTTTT. The chain uses TRBV25-1 and TRBJ2-2, with a possible D match to TRBD2 (6 bases). This CDR3 has 16 residues. Trimming shortened V by 6 bases and J by 1 base, and 15 bases separated the two germline ends. CDR1 MGHDK and CDR2 SYGVNS come from the germline V gene.

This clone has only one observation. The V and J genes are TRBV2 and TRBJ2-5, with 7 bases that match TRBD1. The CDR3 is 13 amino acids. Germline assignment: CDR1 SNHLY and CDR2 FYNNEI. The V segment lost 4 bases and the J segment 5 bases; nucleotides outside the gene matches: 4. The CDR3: CASSGDREETQYF. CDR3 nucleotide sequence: TGTGCCAGCAGTGGAGACAGGGAGGAGACCCAGTACTTC.

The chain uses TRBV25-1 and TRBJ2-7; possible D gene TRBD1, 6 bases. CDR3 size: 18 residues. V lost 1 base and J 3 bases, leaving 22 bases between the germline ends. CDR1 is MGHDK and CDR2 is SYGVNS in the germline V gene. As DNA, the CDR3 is TGTGCCAGCAGTGAATGTACCCCCGACAGGTTGAGGCACTACGAGCAGTACTTC. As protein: CASSECTPDRLRHYEQYF.

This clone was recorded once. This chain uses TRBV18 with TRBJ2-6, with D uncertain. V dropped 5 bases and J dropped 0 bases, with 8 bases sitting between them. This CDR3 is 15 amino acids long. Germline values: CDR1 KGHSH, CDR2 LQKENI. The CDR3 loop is CASSTDGSGANVLTF. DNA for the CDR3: TGTGCCAGCTCAACAGACGGCTCTGGGGCCAACGTCCTGACTTTC.

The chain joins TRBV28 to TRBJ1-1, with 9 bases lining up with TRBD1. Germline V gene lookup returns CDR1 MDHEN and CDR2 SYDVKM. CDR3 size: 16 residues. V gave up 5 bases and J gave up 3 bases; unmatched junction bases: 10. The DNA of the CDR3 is TGTGCCAGCAGTCCAGGACAGGGGTCGTTTCACACTGAAGCTTTCTTT. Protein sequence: CASSPGQGSFHTEAFF.

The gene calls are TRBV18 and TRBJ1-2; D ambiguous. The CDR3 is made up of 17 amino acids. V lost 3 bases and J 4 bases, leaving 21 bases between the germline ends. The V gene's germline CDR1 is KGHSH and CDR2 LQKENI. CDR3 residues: CASSPTNPEAQPYGYTF. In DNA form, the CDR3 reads TGTGCCAGCTCACCGACCAACCCCGAGGCGCAACCCTATGGCTACACCTTC.

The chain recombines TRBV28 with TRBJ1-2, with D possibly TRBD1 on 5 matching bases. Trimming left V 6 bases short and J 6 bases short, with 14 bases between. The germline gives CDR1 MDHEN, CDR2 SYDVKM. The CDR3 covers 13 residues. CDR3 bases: TGTGCCAGCAGCTCCGGGACTATCAATGGCTACACCTTC. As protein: CASSSGTINGYTF.

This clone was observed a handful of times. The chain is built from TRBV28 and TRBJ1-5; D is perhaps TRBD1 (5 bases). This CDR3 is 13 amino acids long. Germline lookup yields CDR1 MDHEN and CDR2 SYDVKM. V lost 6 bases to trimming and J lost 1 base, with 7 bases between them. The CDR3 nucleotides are TGTGCCAGCAGGGAGGGGAGCAATCAGCCCCAGCATTTT. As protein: CASREGSNQPQHF.